The 32 T cell receptor beta chains below were found in one sample sequenced in a study of OX40 agonist ivuxolimab in advanced cancers. Sequenced by immunoSEQ multiplex PCR; TCRdb stores in-frame clones only, minus some. The sample holds 55,000 to 65,000 clones, about 86% seen once. The material sequenced was CD4+ or CD8+ T cells sorted from blood, taken in a trial of the OX40 agonist ivuxolimab. Source of these receptors: an adult with an advanced solid tumor such as melanoma, head and neck, liver or kidney cancer.

The V call is TRBV6-5, the J call TRBJ2-2, with D hard to call. V shed 5 bases and J shed 4 bases, with 14 bases lying between them. Per the germline V gene, CDR1 is MNHEY and CDR2 is SVGAGI. The CDR3 consists of 15 residues. CDR3 sequence (DNA): TGTGCCAGCAGTCGTGACTCAAGCGCCACCGGGGAGCTGTTTTTT. This codes for CASSRDSSATGELFF.

V gene TRBV7-9 combines with J gene TRBJ1-6; 7 bases fit TRBD1. This CDR3 is 16 amino acids long. The trim removed 5 bases at V and 10 bases at J, leaving 14 bases unmatched. Germline V lookup: CDR1 SEHNR, CDR2 FQNEAQ (reference sequence). The CDR3 nucleotides are TGTGCCAGCAGCACAGGGGCGAAAGGCCGAAAATCACCCCTCCACTTT. Its translation: CASSTGAKGRKSPLHF.

The chain combines TRBV6-5 with TRBJ2-7; TRBD2 agrees at 9 bases. Per the germline V gene, CDR1 is MNHEY and CDR2 is SVGAGI. V gave up 6 bases and J gave up 7 bases; unmatched junction bases: 13. This CDR3 spans 15 amino acids. The CDR3 spells CASRSGGGGLREQYF. The CDR3, as DNA: TGTGCCAGCAGATCTGGCGGGGGGGGACTTAGGGAGCAGTACTTC.

CDR3 sequence: CASSLTGDRNGYTF. CDR3 sequence (DNA): TGTGCCAGCTCACTGACAGGGGATCGAAATGGCTACACCTTC. This chain joins TRBV18 and TRBJ1-2, with TRBD1 matching over 8 bases. CDR3 length: 14 amino acids. Per germline, CDR1 KGHSH and CDR2 LQKENI. Losses at the gene ends were 4 bases for V and 6 bases for J; bases not matched to a gene: 7.

This chain links TRBV9 with TRBJ1-2; 8 bases agree with TRBD1. Trimming removed 2 bases from V and 4 bases from J; junction bases left unmatched: 4. CDR1 and CDR2 (germline): SGDLS, YYNGEE. CDR3 length: 14 amino acids. CDR3 nucleotides: TGTGCCAGCAGCGTGGACAGGGCAATCTATGGCTACACCTTC. Encoded protein: CASSVDRAIYGYTF.

The chain uses TRBV19 and TRBJ2-2; no reliable D call. Trimming stripped 5 bases from V and 1 base from J, with 8 bases between. CDR3 length equals 14 residues. The germline gives CDR1 LNHDA, CDR2 SQIVND (reference sequence). The CDR3 loop reads CASSSWENTGELFF. The CDR3 nucleotides are TGTGCCAGTAGTTCGTGGGAGAACACCGGGGAGCTGTTTTTT.

This chain uses TRBV25-1 with TRBJ2-3; D is ambiguous. Germline V gene data show CDR1 as MGHDK and CDR2 as SYGVNS. Trimming took off 4 bases at V and 8 bases at J, with 19 bases between the two ends. This CDR3 comprises 15 residues. As DNA, the CDR3 is TGTGCCAGCAGTGCAGGCAGATCTACCTATGGTACGCAGTATTTT. Amino acid sequence: CASSAGRSTYGTQYF.

This clone was observed a handful of times. The V call is TRBV5-1, the J call TRBJ1-6; TRBD1 agrees at 10 bases. This CDR3 is built from 15 residues. After removal of 4 bases from V and 10 bases from J, the junction contained 8 bases not matched to a gene. From germline, CDR1 is SGHRS and CDR2 YFSETQ. Here the CDR3 DNA reads TGCGCCAGCAGCGAACGACAGGGGGCAGGATCACCCCTCCACTTT. Residues: CASSERQGAGSPLHF.

The J gene is TRBJ1-2, the V gene TRBV18; D perhaps matches TRBD1 (6 bases). CDR3 length: 15 residues. Per the germline V gene, CDR1 is KGHSH and CDR2 is LQKENI. Trimming took off 6 bases at V and 2 bases at J, with 16 bases between the two ends. Written as DNA, the CDR3 is TGTGCCAGCTCCCTCGACAAGGGGGAGAACTATGGCTACACCTTC. Translating gives CASSLDKGENYGYTF. The variable domain in full, with the rest retrieved from reference TRBV18 and TRBJ1-2, is NAGVMQNPRHLVRRRGQEARLRCSPMKGHSHVYWYRQLPEEGLKFMVYLQKENIIDESGMPKERFSAEFPKEGPSILRIQQVVRGDSAAYFCASSLDKGENYGYTFGSGTRLTVV.

This clone was detected a few times. The rearrangement uses TRBV4-1 and TRBJ1-4; the D gene is possibly TRBD1 (6 bases). V lost 1 base and J 3 bases, leaving 9 bases between the germline ends. Germline-derived CDR1 and CDR2 are MGHRA and YSYEKL. This CDR3 is 15 amino acids long. As DNA, the CDR3 is TGCGCCAGCAGCCAAGTCGGACAGCCTAATGAAAAACTGTTTTTT. Translation: CASSQVGQPNEKLFF.

The chain recombines TRBV28 with TRBJ1-1, with TRBD1 matching over 9 bases. V shed 6 bases, J shed 6 bases, and the junction held 8 bases outside the gene matches. CDR3 size: 14 residues. Germline V gene lookup returns CDR1 MDHEN and CDR2 SYDVKM. The CDR3 DNA follows: TGTGCCAGCAGAAGGGGACAGGGTGCATCTGAAGCTTTCTTT. Its protein product is CASRRGQGASEAFF.

The chain couples TRBV7-9 to TRBJ1-2; D is undetermined. The germline V gene encodes CDR1 SEHNR and CDR2 FQNEAQ (reference sequence). CDR3 size: 13 residues. The V end lost 5 bases, the J end lost 2 bases, and 9 bases lay between the germline ends. Here the CDR3 DNA reads TGTGCCAGCAGCATTACAGAAAACTATGGCTACACCTTC. Translating it yields CASSITENYGYTF.

The chain uses TRBV16 and TRBJ1-3; D unclear. The CDR3 is made up of 14 amino acids. The V gene lost 0 bases and the J gene lost 3 bases, with 6 bases spanning the gap. CDR1 is KGHSY, CDR2 FQNENV, per germline. The DNA for the CDR3 is TGTGCCAGCAGCCAATCTAGGTTTGGAAACACCATATATTTT. Its protein product is CASSQSRFGNTIYF.

The chain recombines TRBV6-5 with TRBJ2-7; TRBD2 aligns across 10 bases. This CDR3 is built from 14 residues. From germline, CDR1 is MNHEY and CDR2 SVGAGI. J was trimmed by 6 bases and V by 6 bases; bases with no gene match: 8. CDR3 in amino acids: CASSPEGLASEQYF. CDR3 DNA sequence: TGTGCCAGCAGCCCTGAGGGACTAGCGAGCGAGCAGTACTTC.

The rearrangement links TRBV29-1 to TRBJ1-1; D not resolved. The CDR3 is made up of 13 amino acids. The V end was cut by 3 bases, the J end by 0 bases, with 8 bases between. Germline CDR1 and CDR2: SQVTM and ANQGSEA. CDR3 nucleotide sequence: TGCAGCGTTGATATCTCAGTGAACACTGAAGCTTTCTTT. This gives the protein CSVDISVNTEAFF. Drawing the rest from reference TRBV29-1 and TRBJ1-1, the complete variable domain is SAVISQKPSRDICQRGTSLTIQCQVDSQVTMMFWYRQQPGQSLTLIATANQGSEATYESGFVIDKFPISRPNLTFSTLTVSNMSPEDSSIYLCSVDISVNTEAFFGQGTRLTVV.

The genes are TRBV6-1 and TRBJ2-6; D call uncertain. Trimming shortened V by 8 bases and J by 0 bases, and 5 bases separated the two germline ends. The CDR3 length is 13 residues. Germline V gene data show CDR1 as MNHNS and CDR2 as SASEGT. The CDR3 loop is CASSVSGANVLTF. CDR3 bases: TGTGCCAGCTCAGTCTCTGGGGCCAACGTCCTGACTTTC.

The sample holds one count of this clone. This sequence joins TRBV18 and TRBJ2-2, with no clear D. The CDR3 loop spans 13 amino acids. Germline CDR1 reads KGHSH; CDR2 reads LQKENI. V was clipped by 2 bases and J by 5 bases, with 6 bases between them. The CDR3, as DNA: TGTGCCAGCTCACCAGGGAAAACCGGGGAGCTGTTTTTT. Protein product: CASSPGKTGELFF. Together with reference TRBV18 and TRBJ2-2, the CDR3 gives the full variable domain: NAGVMQNPRHLVRRRGQEARLRCSPMKGHSHVYWYRQLPEEGLKFMVYLQKENIIDESGMPKERFSAEFPKEGPSILRIQQVVRGDSAAYFCASSPGKTGELFFGEGSRLTVL.

This clone was seen just once. The chain combines TRBV6-1 with TRBJ1-1; perhaps TRBD1 as D (5 bases). The CDR3 runs 14 residues. Germline loops: CDR1 MNHNS, CDR2 SASEGT. Trimming took 8 bases from V and 0 from J, leaving 13 bases between them. This CDR3 reads CASPRGIMNTEAFF. CDR3 DNA sequence: TGTGCCAGCCCCCGGGGGATTATGAACACTGAAGCTTTCTTT.

The chain links TRBV27 to TRBJ1-1; D unresolved. There are 14 residues in the CDR3. Germline V gene data show CDR1 as MNHEY and CDR2 as SMNVEV (reference sequence). The germline V and J ends were trimmed by 8 bases and 0 bases, with 13 bases remaining between them. The CDR3 sequence: CASGEGFMNTEAFF. In DNA form, the CDR3 reads TGTGCCAGCGGTGAAGGTTTCATGAACACTGAAGCTTTCTTT.

CDR3 loop: CASRFLAGGTGELFF. The CDR3 DNA reads as TGTGCCAGCAGGTTCCTAGCGGGGGGTACCGGGGAGCTGTTTTTT. J is TRBJ2-2 and V is TRBV2; 11 bases align to TRBD2. The germline gives CDR1 SNHLY, CDR2 FYNNEI. Trimming cost V 6 bases and J 5 bases; bases outside gene matches: 5. This CDR3 is 15 amino acids long.

The chain combines TRBV27 with TRBJ2-2; maybe TRBD1 (6 bases). V lost 5 bases to trimming and J lost 4 bases, with 23 bases between them. Germline CDR1 and CDR2: MNHEY and SMNVEV (reference sequence). CDR3 length: 18 residues. The CDR3 DNA follows: TGTGCCAGCAGTCCCCGGACCCGAGGACAGAGGGGCACCGGGGAGCTGTTTTTT. It is translated as CASSPRTRGQRGTGELFF.

This clone was seen at least ten times. The same CDR3 arises from other DNA sequences in this sample as well. The chain is built from TRBV18 and TRBJ2-3, with TRBD2 matching over 10 bases. Germline trimming cut 4 bases from V and 4 bases from J; bases unmatched to any gene: 11. This CDR3 contains 17 residues. Looked up from germline, CDR1 is KGHSH and CDR2 is LQKENI. The CDR3 DNA follows: TGTGCCAGCTCACTTCACTCGGCCAGCGGGGGGGCAGATACGCAGTATTTT. Protein: CASSLHSASGGADTQYF.

The chain couples TRBV5-5 to TRBJ1-4, with 7 bases that match TRBD1. Losses at the gene ends were 4 bases for V and 6 bases for J; bases not matched to a gene: 9. Germline assignment: CDR1 SGHKS and CDR2 YYEKEE (reference sequence). This CDR3 contains 15 residues. The CDR3: CASSMEGAGDEKLFF. For the CDR3, the DNA is TGTGCCAGCAGCATGGAGGGGGCGGGAGATGAAAAACTGTTTTTT.

This sequence joins TRBV5-1 and TRBJ1-1; 7 positions match TRBD1. V trimming: 0 bases; J trimming: 0 bases; junction bases outside the gene matches: 8. The CDR3 contains 17 residues. Germline V gene lookup returns CDR1 SGHRS and CDR2 YFSETQ. CDR3 DNA: TGCGCCAGCAGCTTGGCAAGGGGGCAGGCAATGAACACTGAAGCTTTCTTT. Its translation is CASSLARGQAMNTEAFF.

This clone showed up just once. The chain links TRBV11-2 to TRBJ1-6; D is perhaps TRBD1 (6 bases). Germline lookup yields CDR1 SGHAT and CDR2 FQNNGV. The V end was cut by 7 bases, the J end by 3 bases, with 13 bases between. The CDR3 runs to 15 residues. The CDR3 nucleotides read TGTGCCAGCAACCTCATACAGGGCTATAATTCACCCCTCCACTTT. It yields the protein CASNLIQGYNSPLHF. The full variable domain, in which reference TRBV11-2 and TRBJ1-6 provide the parts outside the CDR3, is EAGVAQSPRYKIIEKRQSVAFWCNPISGHATLYWYQQILGQGPKLLIQFQNNGVVDDSQLPKDRFSAERLKGVDSTLKIQPAKLEDSAVYLCASNLIQGYNSPLHFGNGTRLTVT.

The chain joins TRBV18 to TRBJ2-7, with TRBD1 matching over 10 bases. Germline V gene lookup returns CDR1 KGHSH and CDR2 LQKENI. CDR3 length: 15 residues. The V segment lost 5 bases and the J segment 2 bases; nucleotides outside the gene matches: 6. The DNA for the CDR3 is TGTGCCAGCTCAGGACAGGGGGAACGGGCCTACGAGCAGTACTTC. Amino acid sequence: CASSGQGERAYEQYF. Full variable domain (missing parts from reference TRBV18 and TRBJ2-7): NAGVMQNPRHLVRRRGQEARLRCSPMKGHSHVYWYRQLPEEGLKFMVYLQKENIIDESGMPKERFSAEFPKEGPSILRIQQVVRGDSAAYFCASSGQGERAYEQYFGPGTRLTVT.

The chain combines TRBV6-1 with TRBJ1-2; D not certain. The CDR3 length is 12 residues. V dropped 3 bases and J dropped 7 bases, with 9 bases sitting between them. The germline V gene has CDR1 MNHNS and CDR2 SASEGT. CDR3 amino acids: CASSEGPSGYTF. DNA for the CDR3: TGTGCCAGCAGTGAGGGCCCGAGTGGCTACACCTTC.

The chain joins TRBV28 to TRBJ2-7; D gene ambiguous. Germline values: CDR1 MDHEN, CDR2 SYDVKM. Trimming removed 5 bases from V and 4 bases from J, with 9 bases in between. The CDR3 loop spans 12 amino acids. The DNA for the CDR3 is TGTGCCAGCAGTCCACAGCCGTACGAGCAGTACTTC. It translates to CASSPQPYEQYF.

This sequence joins TRBV11-2 and TRBJ2-3, with 13 bases lining up with TRBD2. Losses at the gene ends were 5 bases for V and 1 base for J; bases not matched to a gene: 6. Germline loops: CDR1 SGHAT, CDR2 FQNNGV. The CDR3 has 17 residues. CDR3 protein: CASSPPGLAGGTDTQYF. In DNA form, the CDR3 reads TGTGCCAGCAGCCCTCCTGGACTAGCGGGGGGCACAGATACGCAGTATTTT.

This chain links TRBV14 with TRBJ2-7; D call uncertain. The ends were cut back, 2 bases at V and 1 base at J, with 15 bases in the middle. CDR3 length: 16 amino acids. Germline lookup yields CDR1 SGHDN and CDR2 FVKESK. In nucleotides, the CDR3 is TGTGCCAGCAGCCAAACGCGAGCAGGATGGTCCTACGAGCAGTACTTC. Translating gives CASSQTRAGWSYEQYF.

The chain has TRBV5-6 and TRBJ1-2; 8 bases line up with TRBD1. Trimming at V came to 2 bases and at J to 4 bases, leaving 4 bases not matched to a gene. This CDR3 comprises 14 residues. Germline lookup yields CDR1 SGHDT and CDR2 YYEEEE. CDR3 bases: TGTGCCAGCAGCTTCAGGGGGCGCGCCTATGGCTACACCTTC. Translation: CASSFRGRAYGYTF.

V is TRBV12-5 and J is TRBJ2-2; D may be TRBD2 (5 bases). From germline, CDR1 is LGHNT and CDR2 FRNRAP. The CDR3 is 16 amino acids. The V end was cut by 0 bases, the J end by 2 bases, with 10 bases between. The CDR3 here is CASGLVQLDNTGELFF. CDR3 in DNA: TGTGCTAGTGGTTTGGTACAACTAGATAACACCGGGGAGCTGTTTTTT. The variable domain in full, with the rest retrieved from reference TRBV12-5 and TRBJ2-2, is DARVTQTPRHKVTEMGQEVTMRCQPILGHNTVFWYRQTMMQGLELLAYFRNRAPLDDSGMPKDRFSAEMPDATLATLKIQPSEPRDSAVYFCASGLVQLDNTGELFFGEGSRLTVL.